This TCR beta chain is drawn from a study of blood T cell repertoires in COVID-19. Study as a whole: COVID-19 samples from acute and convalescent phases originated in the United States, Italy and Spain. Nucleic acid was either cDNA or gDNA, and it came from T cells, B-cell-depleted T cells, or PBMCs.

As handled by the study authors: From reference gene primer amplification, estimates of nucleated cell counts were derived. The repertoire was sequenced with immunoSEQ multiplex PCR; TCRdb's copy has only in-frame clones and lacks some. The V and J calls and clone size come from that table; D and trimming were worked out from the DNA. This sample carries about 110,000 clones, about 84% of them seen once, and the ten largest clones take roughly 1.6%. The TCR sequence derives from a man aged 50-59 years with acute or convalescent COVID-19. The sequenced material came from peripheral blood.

The CDR3 DNA reads TGCGCCAGCAGGGGAGACGTCTCCTACGAGCAGTACGTC. This translates into CASRGDVSYEQYV. The chain carries TRBV5-1 and TRBJ2-7, with D perhaps TRBD2 (5 bases). Germline V gene sequence: CDR1 SGHRS, CDR2 YFSETQ. This CDR3 comprises 13 residues. The germline V and J ends were trimmed by 5 bases and 0 bases, with 9 bases remaining between them.